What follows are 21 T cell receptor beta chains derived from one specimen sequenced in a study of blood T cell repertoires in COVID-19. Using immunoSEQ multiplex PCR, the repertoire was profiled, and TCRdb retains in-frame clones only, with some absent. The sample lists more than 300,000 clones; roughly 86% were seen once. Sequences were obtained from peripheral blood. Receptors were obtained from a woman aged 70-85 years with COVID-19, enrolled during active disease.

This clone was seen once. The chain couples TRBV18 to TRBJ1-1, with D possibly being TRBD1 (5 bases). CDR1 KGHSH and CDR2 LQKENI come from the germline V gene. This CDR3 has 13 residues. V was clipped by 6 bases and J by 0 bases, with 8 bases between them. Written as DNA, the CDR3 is TGTGCCAGCTCCCAGGACATGAACACTGAAGCTTTCTTT. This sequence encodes CASSQDMNTEAFF.

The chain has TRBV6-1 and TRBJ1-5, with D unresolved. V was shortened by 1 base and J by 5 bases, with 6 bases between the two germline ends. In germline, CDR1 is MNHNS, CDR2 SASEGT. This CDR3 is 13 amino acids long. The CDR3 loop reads CASSEESYQPQHF. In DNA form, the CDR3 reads TGTGCCAGCAGTGAAGAGAGTTATCAGCCCCAGCATTTT.

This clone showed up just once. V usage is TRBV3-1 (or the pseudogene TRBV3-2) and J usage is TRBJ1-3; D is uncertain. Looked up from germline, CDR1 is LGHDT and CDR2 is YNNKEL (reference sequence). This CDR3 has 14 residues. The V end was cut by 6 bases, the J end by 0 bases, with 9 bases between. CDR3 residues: CASSPQSSGNTIYF. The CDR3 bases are TGTGCCAGCAGTCCTCAGTCCTCTGGAAACACCATATATTTT.

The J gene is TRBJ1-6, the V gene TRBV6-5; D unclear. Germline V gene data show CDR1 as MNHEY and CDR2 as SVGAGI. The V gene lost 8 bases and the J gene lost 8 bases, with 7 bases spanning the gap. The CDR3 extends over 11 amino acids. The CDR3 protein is CASSRDSPLHF. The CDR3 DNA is TGTGCCAGCTCGCGGGATTCACCCCTCCACTTT.

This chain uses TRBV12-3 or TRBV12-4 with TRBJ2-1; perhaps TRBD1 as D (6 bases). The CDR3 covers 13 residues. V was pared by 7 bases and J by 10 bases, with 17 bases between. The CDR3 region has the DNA TGTGCCAGCACCGCTGGGGACAATAACGAGCAGTTCTTC. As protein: CASTAGDNNEQFF.

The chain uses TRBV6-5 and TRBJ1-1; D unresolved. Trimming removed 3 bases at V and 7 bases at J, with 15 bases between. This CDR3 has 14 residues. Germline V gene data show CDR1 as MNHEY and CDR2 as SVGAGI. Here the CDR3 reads CASSYNGRVFEAFF. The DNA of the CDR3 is TGTGCCAGCAGTTATAATGGTCGAGTCTTTGAAGCTTTCTTT.

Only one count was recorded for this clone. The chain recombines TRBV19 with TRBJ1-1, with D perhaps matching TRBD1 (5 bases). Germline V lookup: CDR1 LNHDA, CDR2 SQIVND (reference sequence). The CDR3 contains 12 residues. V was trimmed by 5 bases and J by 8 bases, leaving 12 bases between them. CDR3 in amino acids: CASSSMGPEAFF. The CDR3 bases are TGTGCCAGTAGTTCGATGGGGCCGGAAGCTTTCTTT.

The CDR3 here is CASATEDFYNEQFF. CDR3 in DNA: TGTGCCAGCGCTACAGAGGACTTCTACAATGAGCAGTTCTTC. The chain has TRBV18 and TRBJ2-1; the D gene is possibly TRBD2 (5 bases). Germline CDR1 reads KGHSH; CDR2 reads LQKENI. With 8 bases removed from V and 3 bases from J, the gap between germline ends came to 14 bases. This CDR3 has 14 amino acids.

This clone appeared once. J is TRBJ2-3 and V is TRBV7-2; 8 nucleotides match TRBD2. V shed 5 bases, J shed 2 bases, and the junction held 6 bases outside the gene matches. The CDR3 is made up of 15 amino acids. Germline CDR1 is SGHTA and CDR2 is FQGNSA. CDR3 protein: CASSPQRGPTDTQYF. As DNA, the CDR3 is TGTGCCAGCAGCCCGCAGCGGGGGCCCACAGATACGCAGTATTTT.

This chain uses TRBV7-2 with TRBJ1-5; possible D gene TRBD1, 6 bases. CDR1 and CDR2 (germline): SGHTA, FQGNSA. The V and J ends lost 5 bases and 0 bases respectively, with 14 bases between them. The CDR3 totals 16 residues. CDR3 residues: CASSTTGTASNQPQHF. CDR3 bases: TGTGCCAGCAGCACCACAGGGACGGCTAGCAATCAGCCCCAGCATTTT.

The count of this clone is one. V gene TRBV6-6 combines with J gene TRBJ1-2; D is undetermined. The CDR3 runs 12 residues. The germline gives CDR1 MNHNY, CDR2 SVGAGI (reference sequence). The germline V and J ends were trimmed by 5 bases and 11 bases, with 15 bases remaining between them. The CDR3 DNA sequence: TGTGCCAGCAGTATAACCGGGGAGCGGTACACCTTC. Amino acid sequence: CASSITGERYTF.

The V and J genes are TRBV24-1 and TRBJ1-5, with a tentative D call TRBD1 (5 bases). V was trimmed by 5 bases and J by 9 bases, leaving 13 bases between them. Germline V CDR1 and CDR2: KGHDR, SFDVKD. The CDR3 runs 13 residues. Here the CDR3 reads CATSGSGLRPQHF. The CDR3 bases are TGTGCCACCAGTGGGTCAGGGCTTCGGCCCCAGCATTTT.

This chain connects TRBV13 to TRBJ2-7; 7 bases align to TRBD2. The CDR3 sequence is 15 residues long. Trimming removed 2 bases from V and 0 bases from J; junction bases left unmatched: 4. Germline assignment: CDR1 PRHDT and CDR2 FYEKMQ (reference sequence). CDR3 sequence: CASSLMRGSSYEQYF. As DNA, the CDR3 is TGTGCCAGCAGCTTAATGCGGGGGAGCTCCTACGAGCAGTACTTC.

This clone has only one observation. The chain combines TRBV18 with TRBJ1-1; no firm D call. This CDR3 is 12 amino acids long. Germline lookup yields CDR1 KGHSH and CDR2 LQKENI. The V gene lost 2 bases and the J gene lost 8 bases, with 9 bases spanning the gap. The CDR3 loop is CASSPNTGEAFF. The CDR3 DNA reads TGTGCCAGCTCACCAAACACGGGAGAAGCTTTCTTT.

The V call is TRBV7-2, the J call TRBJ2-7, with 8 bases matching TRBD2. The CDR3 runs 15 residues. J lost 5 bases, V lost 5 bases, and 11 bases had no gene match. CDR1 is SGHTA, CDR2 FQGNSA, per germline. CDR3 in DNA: TGTGCCAGCAGCCAGACGGGGGGGTTCAGCGACGAGCAGTACTTC. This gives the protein CASSQTGGFSDEQYF.

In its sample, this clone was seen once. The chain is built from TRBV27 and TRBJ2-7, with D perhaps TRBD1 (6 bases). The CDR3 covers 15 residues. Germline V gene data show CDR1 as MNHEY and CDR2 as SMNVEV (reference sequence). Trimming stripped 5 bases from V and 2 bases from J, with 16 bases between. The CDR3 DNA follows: TGTGCCAGCAGTCCCCAAGGGACACGAACCTACGAGCAGTACTTC. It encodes CASSPQGTRTYEQYF.

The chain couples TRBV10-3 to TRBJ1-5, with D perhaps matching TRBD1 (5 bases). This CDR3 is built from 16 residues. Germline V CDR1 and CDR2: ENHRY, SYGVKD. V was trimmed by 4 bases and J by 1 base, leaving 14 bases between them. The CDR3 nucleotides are TGTGCCATCAGTGGCTCCGAAGGGGCGAGCAATCAGCCCCAGCATTTT. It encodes CAISGSEGASNQPQHF.

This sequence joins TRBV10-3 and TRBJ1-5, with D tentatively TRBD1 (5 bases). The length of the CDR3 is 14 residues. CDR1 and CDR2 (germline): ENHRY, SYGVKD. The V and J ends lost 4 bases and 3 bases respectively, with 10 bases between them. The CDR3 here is CAISAGGNNQPQHF. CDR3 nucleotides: TGTGCCATCAGTGCTGGGGGGAACAATCAGCCCCAGCATTTT.

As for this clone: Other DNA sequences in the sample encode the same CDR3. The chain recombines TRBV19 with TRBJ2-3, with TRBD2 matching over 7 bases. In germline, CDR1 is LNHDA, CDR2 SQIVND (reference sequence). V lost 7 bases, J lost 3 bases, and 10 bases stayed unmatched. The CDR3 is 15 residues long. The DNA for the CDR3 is TGTGCCAGTACCCCTCGGGGGGTGGGGACAGATACGCAGTATTTT. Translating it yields CASTPRGVGTDTQYF. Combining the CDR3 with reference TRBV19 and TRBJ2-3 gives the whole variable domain DGGITQSPKYLFRKEGQNVTLSCEQNLNHDAMYWYRQDPGQGLRLIYYSQIVNDFQKGDIAEGYSVSREKKESFPLTVTSAQKNPTAFYLCASTPRGVGTDTQYFGPGTRLTVL.

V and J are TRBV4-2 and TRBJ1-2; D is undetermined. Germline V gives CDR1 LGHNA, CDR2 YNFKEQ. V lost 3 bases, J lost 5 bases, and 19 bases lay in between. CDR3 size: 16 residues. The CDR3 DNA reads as TGTGCCAGCAGCCACCTGGGCCGGCCGAACCAATATGGCTACACCTTC. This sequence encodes CASSHLGRPNQYGYTF.

CDR3 DNA sequence: TGTGCCAGCAGGAACAGCAGCTCTGGAAACACCATATATTTT. Translation: CASRNSSSGNTIYF. This rearrangement joins TRBV21-1 to TRBJ1-3; TRBD1 is the table's D call, not checked against the DNA. TRBV21-1 is designated a pseudogene. The CDR3 has 14 amino acids.